A single sample gave rise to the 28 T cell receptor beta chains below, sequenced in a study of T cell responses to AZD1222 COVID-19 vaccine. This table comes from immunoSEQ multiplex PCR, and its TCRdb copy is limited to in-frame clones, with some not included. Here the sample spans approximately 170,000 clones, just over 85% being singletons. This specimen was peripheral blood, taken 28 days after the second AZD1222 dose. Source of these receptors: an adult who received the AZD1222 COVID-19 vaccine.

The chain carries TRBV7-6 and TRBJ2-6, with D unresolved. Per germline, CDR1 SGHVS and CDR2 FNYEAQ. Trimming took 4 bases from V and 2 from J, leaving 9 bases between them. The CDR3 is 15 amino acids. The CDR3 protein is CASSSEWAGANVLTF. The CDR3 nucleotides are TGTGCCAGCAGCTCCGAATGGGCTGGGGCCAACGTCCTGACTTTC.

V is TRBV5-8 and J is TRBJ2-3; no reliable D call. Germline V lookup: CDR1 SGHTS, CDR2 YDEGEE. This CDR3 region has 12 residues. The V end lost 3 bases, the J end lost 1 base, and 3 bases lay between the germline ends. The DNA for the CDR3 is TGTGCCAGCAGCTATCGCACAGATACGCAGTATTTT. Residues: CASSYRTDTQYF.

This clone was detected once. V is TRBV7-2 and J is TRBJ1-4, with 8 bases identical to TRBD1. CDR3 length equals 14 residues. Germline assignment: CDR1 SGHTA and CDR2 FQGNSA. The junction had 1 base not matched to a gene; V was cut back by 2 bases and J by 5 bases. The DNA of the CDR3 is TGTGCCAGCAGCTTAAGGACAGGGAATGAAAAACTGTTTTTT. This codes for CASSLRTGNEKLFF. Together with reference TRBV7-2 and TRBJ1-4, the CDR3 gives the full variable domain: GAGVSQSPSNKVTEKGKDVELRCDPISGHTALYWYRQSLGQGLEFLIYFQGNSAPDKSGLPSDRFSAERTGGSVSTLTIQRTQQEDSAVYLCASSLRTGNEKLFFGSGTQLSVL.

The chain has TRBV7-2 and TRBJ2-2, with D perhaps TRBD2 (6 bases). Germline CDR1 is SGHTA and CDR2 is FQGNSA. Trimming cost V 2 bases and J 4 bases, with 23 bases left between them. This CDR3 is 19 amino acids long. The DNA for the CDR3 is TGTGCCAGCAGCTTATTCCGGGTAGCCGGGGGTTTGGGCACCGGGGAGCTGTTTTTT. It is translated as CASSLFRVAGGLGTGELFF.

This clone was counted only a few times. The chain uses TRBV5-1 and TRBJ2-3; D remains unclear. Trimming took 1 base from V and 0 from J, leaving 9 bases between them. Germline lookup yields CDR1 SGHRS and CDR2 YFSETQ. There are 15 residues in the CDR3. CDR3 bases: TGCGCCAGCAGCTTGAGGTGGGGAAGCACAGATACGCAGTATTTT. It translates to CASSLRWGSTDTQYF.

The chain uses TRBV2 and TRBJ1-2; D unresolved. The germline CDR1 and CDR2 sequences are SNHLY and FYNNEI. V lost 7 bases and J 0 bases, leaving 12 bases between the germline ends. The CDR3 extends over 14 amino acids. The CDR3 is CASNQAASNYGYTF. The CDR3 DNA reads as TGTGCCAGCAACCAGGCAGCCTCTAACTATGGCTACACCTTC.

This clone was seen more than once but under ten times. The rearrangement links TRBV28 to TRBJ2-3; D may be TRBD1 (6 bases). The CDR3 runs 17 residues. Germline CDR1 reads MDHEN; CDR2 reads SYDVKM. V was trimmed by 4 bases and J by 2 bases, leaving 19 bases between them. The DNA of the CDR3 is TGTGCCAGCAGTTCCTCGGGGCGACAGGCTCCCACAGATACGCAGTATTTT. Amino acids: CASSSSGRQAPTDTQYF.

The rearrangement joins TRBV7-3 to TRBJ2-5, with TRBD2 as a possible D gene (7 bases). Trimming removed 8 bases at V and 5 bases at J, with 15 bases between. CDR1 SGHTA and CDR2 FQGTGA come from the germline V gene. This CDR3 has 13 amino acids. CDR3 residues: CASSRGAEETQYF. The CDR3 region has the DNA TGTGCCAGCTCCCGGGGGGCCGAGGAGACCCAGTACTTC.

The rearrangement uses TRBV9 and TRBJ1-6; D may be TRBD1 (6 bases). The V end was cut by 3 bases, the J end by 11 bases, with 18 bases between. Per the germline V gene, CDR1 is SGDLS and CDR2 is YYNGEE. The length of the CDR3 is 15 residues. This CDR3 reads CASSGGTGSGAPLHF. Written as DNA, the CDR3 is TGTGCCAGCAGCGGTGGTACAGGGTCAGGCGCACCCCTCCACTTT.

V usage is TRBV9 and J usage is TRBJ1-6; D is perhaps TRBD1 (5 bases). The V end was cut by 0 bases, the J end by 7 bases, with 14 bases between. Germline V lookup: CDR1 SGDLS, CDR2 YYNGEE. The CDR3 covers 16 residues. The CDR3 reads CASSVAPQGPNSPLHF. CDR3 DNA: TGTGCCAGCAGCGTAGCTCCCCAGGGTCCCAATTCACCCCTCCACTTT.

For the CDR3, the DNA is TGTGCCAGCTCTCCTACCGGCGCAGGAGATGGGGCCGCAAATCATTCACCCCTCCACTTT. Its protein is CASSPTGAGDGAANHSPLHF. This rearrangement joins TRBV18 to TRBJ1-6; possibly TRBD1 for D (5 bases). CDR3 length: 20 residues. Germline lookup yields CDR1 KGHSH and CDR2 LQKENI. V gave up 6 bases and J gave up 8 bases, with 32 bases separating them.

V and J are TRBV29-1 and TRBJ1-2, with 10 nucleotides matching TRBD1. Germline values: CDR1 SQVTM, CDR2 ANQGSEA. V lost 6 bases, J lost 7 bases, and 11 bases stayed unmatched. The CDR3 has 14 residues. CDR3 nucleotides: TGCAGCGTGGAGGGACAGGGGAATCTAAGTGGCTACACCTTC. It specifies CSVEGQGNLSGYTF.

This clone was counted between two and nine times. This rearrangement joins TRBV12-3 or TRBV12-4 to TRBJ1-2; 9 nucleotides agree with TRBD1. The CDR3 is 13 amino acids. The junction had 9 bases not matched to a gene; V was cut back by 8 bases and J by 8 bases. Written as DNA, the CDR3 is TGTGCCAGCCAGGGCAACAGGGGGCGAGGCTACACCTTC. It specifies CASQGNRGRGYTF.

The chain has TRBV4-3 and TRBJ2-7; 7 bases fit TRBD1. After removal of 0 bases from V and 2 bases from J, the junction contained 4 bases not matched to a gene. Germline V gives CDR1 LGHNA, CDR2 YSLEER. The CDR3 consists of 15 residues. The CDR3 here is CASSQDLGQAYEQYF. CDR3 in DNA: TGCGCCAGCAGCCAAGACCTAGGACAGGCCTACGAGCAGTACTTC.

The chain recombines TRBV3-1 (or the pseudogene TRBV3-2) with TRBJ2-7; TRBD2 matches 7 bases. This CDR3 spans 14 amino acids. Trimming removed 4 bases from V and 4 bases from J; junction bases left unmatched: 7. Per germline, CDR1 LGHDT and CDR2 YNNKEL (reference sequence). Here the CDR3 reads CASSLRGVGYEQYF. In DNA, the CDR3 is TGTGCCAGCAGCCTACGGGGGGTTGGGTACGAGCAGTACTTC.

The chain is built from TRBV6-5 and TRBJ2-7, with 7 bases lining up with TRBD1. Germline values: CDR1 MNHEY, CDR2 SVGAGI. The V gene end was trimmed by 0 bases and the J gene end by 5 bases; junction bases not matched to a gene: 7. CDR3 length equals 15 residues. Here the CDR3 DNA reads TGTGCCAGCAGTTACTCCACGGACAGGTCTAACGAGCAGTACTTC. Protein: CASSYSTDRSNEQYF.

The chain uses TRBV4-1 and TRBJ2-7, with D perhaps matching TRBD1 (5 bases). In germline, CDR1 is MGHRA, CDR2 YSYEKL. CDR3 length: 16 residues. Trimming removed 0 bases from V and 7 bases from J, with 19 bases in between. CDR3 amino acids: CASSQDPQGLISEQYF. The CDR3 nucleotides read TGCGCCAGCAGCCAAGACCCGCAGGGCCTCATATCAGAGCAGTACTTC.

The CDR3 protein is CASSTLGQGYNEQFF. CDR3 nucleotides: TGTGCCAGCAGCACTCTTGGACAGGGCTACAATGAGCAGTTCTTC. V usage is TRBV11-3 and J usage is TRBJ2-1, with TRBD1 matching over 8 bases. Trimming removed 5 bases from V and 3 bases from J; junction bases left unmatched: 6. The CDR3 totals 15 residues. Germline CDR1 and CDR2: SGHNT and YENEEA.

J is TRBJ1-2 and V is TRBV24-1, with D unresolved. The germline V gene encodes CDR1 KGHDR and CDR2 SFDVKD. Trimming removed 3 bases from V and 2 bases from J, with 9 bases in between. The CDR3 spans 14 residues. CDR3 nucleotides: TGTGCCACCAGTGATCACCAGCGAAACTATGGCTACACCTTC. Amino acids: CATSDHQRNYGYTF.

The chain has TRBV4-3 and TRBJ2-3; the D call may be TRBD1 or TRBD2 (6 bases each). V gave up 3 bases and J gave up 7 bases, with 14 bases separating them. The CDR3 extends over 14 amino acids. Germline CDR1 reads LGHNA; CDR2 reads YSLEER. The CDR3 reads CASSHLGGTHTQYF. CDR3 bases: TGCGCCAGCAGCCACCTGGGCGGGACACATACGCAGTATTTT.

Remarks on this clone: The same CDR3 arises from other DNA sequences in this sample as well. The chain is built from TRBV5-1 and TRBJ1-2; the D is unclear. This CDR3 spans 14 amino acids. Trimming stripped 0 bases from V and 2 bases from J, with 8 bases between. The V gene's germline CDR1 is SGHRS and CDR2 YFSETQ. As DNA, the CDR3 is TGCGCCAGCAGCTTGGAGGGTAGGAACTATGGCTACACCTTC. This translates into CASSLEGRNYGYTF.

The genes are TRBV10-3 and TRBJ1-1; TRBD1 is a possible D gene (5 bases). V lost 6 bases and J 6 bases, leaving 14 bases between the germline ends. Per the germline V gene, CDR1 is ENHRY and CDR2 is SYGVKD. This CDR3 has 13 amino acids. The CDR3 here is CAIRGVGRAEAFF. The CDR3 DNA follows: TGTGCCATCAGGGGGGTGGGGAGAGCTGAAGCTTTCTTT.

V usage is TRBV6-5 and J usage is TRBJ1-2; TRBD1 matches at 8 bases. The V gene's germline CDR1 is MNHEY and CDR2 SVGAGI. V shed 10 bases and J 4 bases; nucleotides not matched to a gene: 14. The CDR3 extends over 15 amino acids. CDR3 nucleotides: TGTGCCATCAGACAGGGGACTTCTCCCCTCTATGGCTACACCTTC. Its translation is CAIRQGTSPLYGYTF.

The chain recombines TRBV15 with TRBJ1-1, with a tentative D call TRBD1 (6 bases). Trimming pared 1 base from V and 0 bases from J, leaving 9 bases between. The CDR3 is made up of 15 amino acids. The germline gives CDR1 LNHNV, CDR2 YYDKDF (reference sequence). Here the CDR3 DNA reads TGTGCCACCAGCAGAGGCGGACAGATGAACACTGAAGCTTTCTTT. Its protein is CATSRGGQMNTEAFF.

The chain recombines TRBV29-1 with TRBJ2-7; a weak D match, TRBD1 (5 bases). V lost 6 bases and J lost 2, with 8 bases in between. The CDR3 spans 11 residues. Germline CDR1 reads SQVTM; CDR2 reads ANQGSEA. CDR3 sequence (DNA): TGCAGCGTGACAGTTGCCTACGAGCAGTACTTC. Translation gives CSVTVAYEQYF.

The chain combines TRBV5-1 with TRBJ1-1; D is unclear. Germline V lookup: CDR1 SGHRS, CDR2 YFSETQ. The V end lost 0 bases, the J end lost 4 bases, and 16 bases lay between the germline ends. This CDR3 is built from 16 residues. CDR3 in amino acids: CASSLALGSVGTEAFF. DNA of the CDR3: TGCGCCAGCAGCTTGGCCCTGGGTTCGGTGGGCACTGAAGCTTTCTTT.

The chain combines TRBV12-5 with TRBJ2-2; no definite D call. The CDR3 is 12 amino acids. The V and J ends lost 0 bases and 6 bases respectively, with 2 bases between them. Germline CDR1 and CDR2: LGHNT and FRNRAP. The CDR3 loop reads CASGLVAGELFF. In DNA, the CDR3 is TGTGCTAGTGGTTTGGTAGCCGGGGAGCTGTTTTTT.

This rearrangement joins TRBV2 to TRBJ2-5; the D gene could be TRBD1 or TRBD2 (5 bases each). The ends were cut back, 5 bases at V and 11 bases at J, with 24 bases in the middle. There are 15 residues in the CDR3. The germline V gene encodes CDR1 SNHLY and CDR2 FYNNEI. CDR3 bases: TGTGCCAGCAGTCTCGACGGGGACCTTAGCTCTCCGCAGTACTTC. Its protein is CASSLDGDLSSPQYF.